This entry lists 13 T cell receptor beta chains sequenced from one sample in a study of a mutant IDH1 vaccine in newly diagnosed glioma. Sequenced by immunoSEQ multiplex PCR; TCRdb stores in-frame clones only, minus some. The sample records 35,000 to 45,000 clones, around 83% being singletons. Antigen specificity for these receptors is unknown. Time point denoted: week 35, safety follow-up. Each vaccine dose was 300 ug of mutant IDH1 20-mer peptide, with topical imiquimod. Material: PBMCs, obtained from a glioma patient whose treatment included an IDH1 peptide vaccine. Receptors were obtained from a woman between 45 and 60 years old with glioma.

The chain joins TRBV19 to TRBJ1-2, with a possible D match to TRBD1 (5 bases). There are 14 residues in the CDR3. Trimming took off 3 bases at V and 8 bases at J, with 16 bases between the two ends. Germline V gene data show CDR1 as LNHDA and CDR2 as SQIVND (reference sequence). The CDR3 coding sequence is TGTGCCAGTAGTATTGGCCTTGGGGCTGGCGGCTACACCTTC. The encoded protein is CASSIGLGAGGYTF.

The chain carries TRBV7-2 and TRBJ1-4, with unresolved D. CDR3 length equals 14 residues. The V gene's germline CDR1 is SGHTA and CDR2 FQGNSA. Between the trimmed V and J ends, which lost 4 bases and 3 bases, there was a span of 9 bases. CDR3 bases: TGTGCCAGCAGCTCGGGATTGGCTAATGAAAAACTGTTTTTT. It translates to CASSSGLANEKLFF.

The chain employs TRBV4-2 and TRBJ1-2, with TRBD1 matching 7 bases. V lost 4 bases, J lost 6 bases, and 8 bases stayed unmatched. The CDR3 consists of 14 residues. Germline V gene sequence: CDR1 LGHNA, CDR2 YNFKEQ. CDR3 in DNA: TGTGCCAGCAGCCCAAGGGGCCAGGGGGATGGCTACACCTTC. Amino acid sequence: CASSPRGQGDGYTF.

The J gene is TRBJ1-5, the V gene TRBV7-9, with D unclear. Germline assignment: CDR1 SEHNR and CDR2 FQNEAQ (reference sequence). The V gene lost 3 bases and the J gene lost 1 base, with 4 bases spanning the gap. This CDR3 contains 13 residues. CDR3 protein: CASSFESNQPQHF. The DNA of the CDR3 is TGTGCCAGCAGCTTTGAAAGCAATCAGCCCCAGCATTTT. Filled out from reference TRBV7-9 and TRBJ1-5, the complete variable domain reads DTGVSQNPRHKITKRGQNVTFRCDPISEHNRLYWYRQTLGQGPEFLTYFQNEAQLEKSRLLSDRFSAERPKGSFSTLEIQRTEQGDSAMYLCASSFESNQPQHFGDGTRLSIL.

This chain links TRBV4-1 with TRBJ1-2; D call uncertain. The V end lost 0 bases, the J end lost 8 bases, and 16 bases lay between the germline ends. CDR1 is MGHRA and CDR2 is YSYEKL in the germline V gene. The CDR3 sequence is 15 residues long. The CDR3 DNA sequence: TGCGCCAGCAGCCAAGAGGGCCAGACTCAAGGAGGCTACACCTTC. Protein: CASSQEGQTQGGYTF.

This CDR3 reads CASSGQGVGEQYF. As DNA, the CDR3 is TGCGCCAGCAGCGGTCAAGGGGTTGGGGAGCAGTACTTC. The V and J genes are TRBV5-1 and TRBJ2-7; tentatively, D is TRBD1 (5 bases). The germline gives CDR1 SGHRS, CDR2 YFSETQ. This CDR3 region has 13 residues. The V end lost 4 bases, the J end lost 7 bases, and 15 bases lay between the germline ends.

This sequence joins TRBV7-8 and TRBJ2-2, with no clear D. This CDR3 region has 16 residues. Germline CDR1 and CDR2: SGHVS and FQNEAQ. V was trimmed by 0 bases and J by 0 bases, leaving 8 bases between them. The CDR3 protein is CASSLAYNSNTGELFF. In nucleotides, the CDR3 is TGTGCCAGCAGCTTAGCCTACAACTCGAACACCGGGGAGCTGTTTTTT. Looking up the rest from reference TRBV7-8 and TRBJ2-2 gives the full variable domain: GAGVSQSPRYKVAKRGQDVALRCDPISGHVSLFWYQQALGQGPEFLTYFQNEAQLDKSGLPSDRFFAERPEGSVSTLKIQRTQQEDSAVYLCASSLAYNSNTGELFFGEGSRLTVL.

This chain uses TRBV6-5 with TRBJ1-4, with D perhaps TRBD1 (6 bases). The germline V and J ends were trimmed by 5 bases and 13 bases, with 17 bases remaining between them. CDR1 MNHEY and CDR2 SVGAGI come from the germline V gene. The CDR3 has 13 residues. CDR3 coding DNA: TGTGCCAGCAGTACCCAACAGGGTCAGGGACTGTTTTTT. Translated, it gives CASSTQQGQGLFF.

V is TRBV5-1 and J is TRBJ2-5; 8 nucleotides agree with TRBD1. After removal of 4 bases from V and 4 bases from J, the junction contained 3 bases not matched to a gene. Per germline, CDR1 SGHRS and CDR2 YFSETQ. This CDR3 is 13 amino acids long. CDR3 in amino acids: CASSQGARETQYF. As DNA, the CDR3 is TGCGCCAGCAGCCAGGGGGCTAGAGAGACCCAGTACTTC.

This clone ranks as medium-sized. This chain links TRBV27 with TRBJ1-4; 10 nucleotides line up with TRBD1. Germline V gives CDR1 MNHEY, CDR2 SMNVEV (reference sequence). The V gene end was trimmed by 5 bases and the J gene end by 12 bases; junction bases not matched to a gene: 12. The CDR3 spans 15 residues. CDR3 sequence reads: CASSPSPDRGQELFF. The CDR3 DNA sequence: TGTGCCAGCAGTCCGTCGCCCGACAGGGGGCAGGAACTGTTTTTT.

The CDR3 coding sequence is TGTGCCAGCTCACCACCGTTGGCAGGGGATTATGGCTACACCTTC. Translation: CASSPPLAGDYGYTF. The chain uses TRBV18 and TRBJ1-2, with D tentatively TRBD1 (6 bases). Per germline, CDR1 KGHSH and CDR2 LQKENI. V lost 0 bases, J lost 5 bases, and 13 bases lay in between. The CDR3 is 15 amino acids.

The CDR3 protein is CASSQDGPGFMGSGNTIYF. Written as DNA, the CDR3 is TGCGCCAGCAGCCAAGATGGCCCAGGGTTTATGGGCTCTGGAAACACCATATATTTT. This chain uses TRBV4-3 with TRBJ1-3; a possible D gene is TRBD1 (5 bases). The CDR3 contains 19 residues. Looked up from germline, CDR1 is LGHNA and CDR2 is YSLEER. Trimming removed 0 bases from V and 0 bases from J, with 18 bases in between.

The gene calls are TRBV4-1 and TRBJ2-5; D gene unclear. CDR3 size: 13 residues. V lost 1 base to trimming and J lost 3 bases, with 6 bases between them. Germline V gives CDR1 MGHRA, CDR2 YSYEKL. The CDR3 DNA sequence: TGCGCCAGCAGCCAAGTACTTAAAGAGACCCAGTACTTC. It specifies CASSQVLKETQYF.